The 27 T cell receptor beta chains in this list originate from one sample, sequenced in a study of blood T cell repertoires in COVID-19. The assay was immunoSEQ multiplex PCR, and TCRdb's table has in-frame clones only and misses some. The sample records a few hundred thousand clones, 80% being singletons. Sequences were obtained from peripheral blood. The receptors shown here come from a woman aged 70-85 years with acute or convalescent COVID-19.

This chain joins TRBV9 and TRBJ2-1; possibly TRBD1 for D (6 bases). CDR1 is SGDLS and CDR2 is YYNGEE in the germline V gene. The CDR3 consists of 16 residues. V gave up 0 bases and J gave up 8 bases, with 18 bases separating them. CDR3 amino acids: CASSVAFSTGFDEQFF. For the CDR3, the DNA is TGTGCCAGCAGCGTAGCCTTTTCTACAGGGTTTGATGAGCAGTTCTTC.

The gene calls are TRBV14 and TRBJ1-1; no clear D gene. Trimming left V 4 bases short and J 0 bases short, with 6 bases between. There are 13 residues in the CDR3. CDR1 and CDR2 from the germline V gene are SGHDN and FVKESK. The CDR3 nucleotides read TGTGCCAGCAGCCCTATATTGAACACTGAAGCTTTCTTT. Its translation: CASSPILNTEAFF.

The V call is TRBV25-1, the J call TRBJ2-7; D is possibly TRBD1 (5 bases). Germline values: CDR1 MGHDK, CDR2 SYGVNS. The CDR3 sequence is 13 residues long. V shed 5 bases and J shed 1 base, with 9 bases lying between them. The CDR3 DNA follows: TGTGCCAGCAGTAAGCAGGGATCCTACGAGCAGTACTTC. Its protein product is CASSKQGSYEQYF.

The rearrangement links TRBV5-1 to TRBJ2-1; D possibly corresponds to TRBD2 (6 bases). This CDR3 region has 15 residues. V was clipped by 1 base and J by 8 bases, with 16 bases between them. Germline CDR1 is SGHRS and CDR2 is YFSETQ. The CDR3 DNA is TGCGCCAGCAGCTTGATGTATCTAGCGAACGATGAGCAGTTCTTC. This gives the protein CASSLMYLANDEQFF.

The rearrangement joins TRBV5-5 to TRBJ1-1, with 7 bases fitting TRBD1. The germline V gene has CDR1 SGHKS and CDR2 YYEKEE (reference sequence). This CDR3 contains 15 residues. V dropped 2 bases and J dropped 0; count of bases not matched to a gene: 4. The CDR3 DNA is TGTGCCAGCAGCTTAGACAGGGTCATGAACACTGAAGCTTTCTTT. Protein product: CASSLDRVMNTEAFF.

This chain connects TRBV7-8 to TRBJ2-7; unclear D gene. The V end was cut by 1 base, the J end by 3 bases, with 4 bases between. Germline V gives CDR1 SGHVS, CDR2 FQNEAQ. This CDR3 contains 12 residues. The CDR3 loop reads CASSLDHYEQYF. The CDR3 region has the DNA TGTGCCAGCAGCTTAGATCACTACGAGCAGTACTTC.

To note about this clone: One end of the junction fails to match germline, which may point to a read error. The genes are TRBV3-1 (or the pseudogene TRBV3-2) and TRBJ2-1; 7 bases match TRBD1. The CDR3 spans 18 residues. Germline CDR1 and CDR2: LGHDT and YNNKEL (reference sequence). The CDR3 DNA reads as TGTACCAGCAGCCGGGATTTTAGACGGGACAGCTCCTACAATGAGCAGTTCTTC. It specifies CTSSRDFRRDSSYNEQFF.

The chain employs TRBV11-2 and TRBJ2-5; D gene ambiguous. The ends were cut back, 2 bases at V and 5 bases at J, with 12 bases in the middle. CDR3 length: 14 amino acids. Per the germline V gene, CDR1 is SGHAT and CDR2 is FQNNGV. CDR3: CASSLLGEEETQYF. The CDR3, as DNA: TGTGCCAGCAGCTTACTTGGAGAAGAGGAGACCCAGTACTTC.

The V and J genes are TRBV30 and TRBJ2-7, with D maybe TRBD1 (6 bases). Per germline, CDR1 GTSNPN and CDR2 SVGIG (reference sequence). The V gene lost 0 bases and the J gene lost 4 bases, with 13 bases spanning the gap. The CDR3 covers 14 residues. The CDR3 loop reads CAWSVRGGVYEQYF. In DNA form, the CDR3 reads TGTGCCTGGAGTGTTCGAGGGGGTGTGTACGAGCAGTACTTC.

The chain carries TRBV15 and TRBJ1-4; a weak D match, TRBD1 (6 bases). Deletions cut 1 base from V and 7 bases from J, with 16 bases between. The CDR3 is 16 residues long. Per the germline V gene, CDR1 is LNHNV and CDR2 is YYDKDF (reference sequence). The CDR3 bases are TGTGCCACCAGCAGAGGTTCTCAGGGGAAGGGTGAAAAACTGTTTTTT. Amino acid sequence: CATSRGSQGKGEKLFF.

A remark on this clone: The sample has other DNA sequences that encode this CDR3 too. The V and J genes are TRBV3-1 (or the pseudogene TRBV3-2) and TRBJ2-1, with D possibly TRBD1 on 6 matching bases. V lost 3 bases and J lost 1, with 16 bases in between. Germline CDR1 and CDR2: LGHDT and YNNKEL (reference sequence). The CDR3 runs 17 residues. The CDR3 DNA reads TGTGCCAGCAGCCAGGGGATTACAGGGTGGTCCTACAATGAGCAGTTCTTC. Translated: CASSQGITGWSYNEQFF.

The chain has TRBV5-1 and TRBJ1-1, with no clear D. The CDR3 runs 16 residues. The V end was cut by 0 bases, the J end by 4 bases, with 16 bases between. Germline CDR1 is SGHRS and CDR2 is YFSETQ. CDR3 residues: CASSLGILVPRTEAFF. For the CDR3, the DNA is TGCGCCAGCAGCTTGGGCATTTTAGTGCCCCGCACTGAAGCTTTCTTT.

The chain carries TRBV5-1 and TRBJ2-3, with TRBD2 matching 9 bases. The germline V gene has CDR1 SGHRS and CDR2 YFSETQ. The CDR3 totals 16 residues. The ends lost 0 bases at V and 0 bases at J; junction bases unmatched: 2. As DNA, the CDR3 is TGCGCCAGCAGCTTGGTAGCGGGGGCCAGCACAGATACGCAGTATTTT. It yields the protein CASSLVAGASTDTQYF.

The chain joins TRBV24-1 to TRBJ1-5; perhaps TRBD1 as D (6 bases). Trimming took off 5 bases at V and 7 bases at J, with 14 bases between the two ends. The CDR3 sequence is 14 residues long. The germline gives CDR1 KGHDR, CDR2 SFDVKD. CDR3 loop: CATSVGGAVQPQHF. CDR3 DNA: TGTGCCACCAGTGTCGGGGGGGCGGTGCAGCCCCAGCATTTT.

J is TRBJ1-1 and V is TRBV5-1; 7 bases agree with TRBD1. This CDR3 has 16 residues. Germline CDR1 is SGHRS and CDR2 is YFSETQ. Trimming at V came to 0 bases and at J to 0 bases, leaving 5 bases not matched to a gene. CDR3 coding DNA: TGCGCCAGCAGCTTGGGACGGACAGGCATGAACACTGAAGCTTTCTTT. Amino acid sequence: CASSLGRTGMNTEAFF.

This clone is a singleton in its sample. The V call is TRBV10-2, the J call TRBJ2-5; D may be TRBD2 (7 bases). This CDR3 comprises 13 residues. The V and J ends lost 4 bases and 4 bases respectively, with 10 bases between them. Germline values: CDR1 WSHSY, CDR2 SAAADI. The CDR3: CASSVRGGETQYF. For the CDR3, the DNA is TGCGCCAGCAGTGTGAGGGGGGGAGAGACCCAGTACTTC.

The chain uses TRBV6-4 and TRBJ2-7, with 9 bases that match TRBD1. Germline V gene lookup returns CDR1 MRHNA and CDR2 SNTAGT. The CDR3 consists of 16 residues. Germline trimming cut 7 bases from V and 3 bases from J; bases unmatched to any gene: 13. CDR3 bases: TGTGCCAGCAAGGAAGTCGGACAGGGGCTTCGCTACGAGCAGTACTTC. Residues: CASKEVGQGLRYEQYF.

This clone was counted once. The V call is TRBV5-6, the J call TRBJ2-3, with a tentative D call TRBD2 (5 bases). The CDR3 has 11 residues. V lost 3 bases and J lost 9, with 8 bases in between. CDR1 and CDR2 (germline): SGHDT, YYEEEE. CDR3 protein: CASSYGGTQYF. The CDR3 DNA reads TGTGCCAGCAGCTACGGAGGCACGCAGTATTTT. The full variable domain, completed using reference TRBV5-6 and TRBJ2-3, is DAGVTQSPTHLIKTRGQQVTLRCSPKSGHDTVSWYQQALGQGPQFIFQYYEEEERQRGNFPDRFSGHQFPNYSSELNVNALLLGDSALYLCASSYGGTQYFGPGTRLTVL.

This clone was detected a few times. The rearrangement links TRBV24-1 to TRBJ2-7; 7 positions agree with TRBD1. Per germline, CDR1 KGHDR and CDR2 SFDVKD. The CDR3 length is 14 residues. The V and J ends lost 7 bases and 6 bases, in that order; junction bases with no gene match: 11. CDR3 protein: CATRGTDSRGEQYF. DNA of the CDR3: TGTGCCACCAGGGGGACAGACAGTCGCGGCGAGCAGTACTTC.

The rearrangement links TRBV6-5 to TRBJ2-2; the match to TRBD1 covers 8 bases. CDR3 size: 15 residues. Unmatched junction bases numbered 8, after V lost 5 bases and J lost 6 bases. CDR1 is MNHEY, CDR2 SVGAGI, per germline. CDR3 sequence: CASSQGAGFSGELFF. The CDR3 region has the DNA TGTGCCAGCAGTCAGGGGGCCGGGTTCTCCGGGGAGCTGTTTTTT.

V and J are TRBV27 and TRBJ2-1, with TRBD2 identical over 7 bases. With 6 bases clipped from V and 0 bases from J, the junction kept 11 bases outside the gene matches. Germline CDR1 MNHEY, CDR2 SMNVEV (reference sequence). This CDR3 is 17 amino acids long. The CDR3 reads CASSKGSGVSSYNEQFF. The CDR3 DNA sequence: TGTGCCAGCAGCAAGGGGAGCGGGGTGAGCTCCTACAATGAGCAGTTCTTC.

The rearrangement links TRBV6-2 or TRBV6-3 to TRBJ2-4, with D maybe TRBD1 (6 bases). V was shortened by 5 bases and J by 4 bases, with 15 bases between the two germline ends. The CDR3 sequence is 15 residues long. From germline, CDR1 is MNHEY and CDR2 SVGEGT. The CDR3 is CASSLTPDSKNIQYF. The CDR3 bases are TGTGCCAGCAGTCTAACCCCGGACAGTAAAAACATTCAGTACTTC.

The rearrangement links TRBV19 to TRBJ2-7; TRBD1 matches 9 bases. The CDR3 runs to 13 residues. Germline V CDR1 and CDR2: LNHDA, SQIVND (reference sequence). V shed 5 bases and J 5 bases; nucleotides not matched to a gene: 4. The CDR3 sequence is CASSEDRGHEQYF. CDR3 coding DNA: TGTGCCAGTAGTGAGGACAGGGGCCACGAGCAGTACTTC. Full variable domain (missing parts from reference TRBV19 and TRBJ2-7): DGGITQSPKYLFRKEGQNVTLSCEQNLNHDAMYWYRQDPGQGLRLIYYSQIVNDFQKGDIAEGYSVSREKKESFPLTVTSAQKNPTAFYLCASSEDRGHEQYFGPGTRLTVT.

This chain uses TRBV5-6 with TRBJ2-6; D is uncertain. The V end lost 1 base, the J end lost 2 bases, and 7 bases lay between the germline ends. Per the germline V gene, CDR1 is SGHDT and CDR2 is YYEEEE. The CDR3 totals 15 residues. CDR3 region: CASSLTQAGANVLTF. DNA of the CDR3: TGTGCCAGCAGCTTGACTCAGGCTGGGGCCAACGTCCTGACTTTC.

The chain combines TRBV5-1 with TRBJ2-7, with D perhaps TRBD1 (6 bases). V lost 0 bases and J lost 3, with 7 bases in between. CDR1 SGHRS and CDR2 YFSETQ come from the germline V gene. The CDR3 loop spans 13 amino acids. The CDR3 nucleotides are TGCGCCAGCAGCTTGGAACAGGGCTACGAGCAGTACTTC. Translation gives CASSLEQGYEQYF.

The J gene is TRBJ1-2, the V gene TRBV5-5; no clear D gene. The CDR3 length is 14 residues. V lost 0 bases, J lost 1 base, and 7 bases lay in between. The germline CDR1 and CDR2 sequences are SGHKS and YYEKEE (reference sequence). The CDR3 nucleotides read TGTGCCAGCAGCTTGGACAGCAGTAACTATGGCTACACCTTC. Protein sequence: CASSLDSSNYGYTF. Complete variable domain (other parts from reference TRBV5-5 and TRBJ1-2): DAGVTQSPTHLIKTRGQQVTLRCSPISGHKSVSWYQQVLGQGPQFIFQYYEKEERGRGNFPDRFSARQFPNYSSELNVNALLLGDSALYLCASSLDSSNYGYTFGSGTRLTVV.

The CDR3 reads CASSRDRGYEQYV. CDR3 coding DNA: TGCGCCAGCTCCCGGGACAGGGGCTACGAGCAGTACGTC. The chain carries TRBV10-1 and TRBJ2-7; 10 bases agree with TRBD1. This CDR3 is 13 amino acids long. Germline assignment: CDR1 WNHNN and CDR2 SYGVQD (reference sequence). The junction had 4 bases not matched to a gene; V was cut back by 8 bases and J by 3 bases.